The entry below gives a single TCR beta chain sequence along with its context. Antigen unknown. Germline V lookup: CDR1 SQVTM, CDR2 ANQGSEA. The CDR3 has 11 residues. Trimming took 2 bases from V and 7 from J, leaving 9 bases between them. The sample belongs to a study of T cell repertoires in cytomegalovirus infection. Using its own MiXCR run on the reads, TCRdb lists one record per CDR3 protein. The sample contains approximately 400,000 distinct CDR3 sequences, roughly 30% of which appear only once. Whole-study findings and limits: Ex vivo, HLA-C-restricted CMV-specific TCR beta clonotypes prevailed over the rest of the response.

The source is a human donor in good health (CMV status not recorded). Some clones in this sample may be carry-over from other donors' samples. Source material: PBMCs. The genes are TRBV29-1 and TRBJ2-7; D call uncertain. The DNA of the CDR3 is TGCAGCGTTGAATGGATGGGGGAGCAGTACTTC. It is translated as CSVEWMGEQYF.